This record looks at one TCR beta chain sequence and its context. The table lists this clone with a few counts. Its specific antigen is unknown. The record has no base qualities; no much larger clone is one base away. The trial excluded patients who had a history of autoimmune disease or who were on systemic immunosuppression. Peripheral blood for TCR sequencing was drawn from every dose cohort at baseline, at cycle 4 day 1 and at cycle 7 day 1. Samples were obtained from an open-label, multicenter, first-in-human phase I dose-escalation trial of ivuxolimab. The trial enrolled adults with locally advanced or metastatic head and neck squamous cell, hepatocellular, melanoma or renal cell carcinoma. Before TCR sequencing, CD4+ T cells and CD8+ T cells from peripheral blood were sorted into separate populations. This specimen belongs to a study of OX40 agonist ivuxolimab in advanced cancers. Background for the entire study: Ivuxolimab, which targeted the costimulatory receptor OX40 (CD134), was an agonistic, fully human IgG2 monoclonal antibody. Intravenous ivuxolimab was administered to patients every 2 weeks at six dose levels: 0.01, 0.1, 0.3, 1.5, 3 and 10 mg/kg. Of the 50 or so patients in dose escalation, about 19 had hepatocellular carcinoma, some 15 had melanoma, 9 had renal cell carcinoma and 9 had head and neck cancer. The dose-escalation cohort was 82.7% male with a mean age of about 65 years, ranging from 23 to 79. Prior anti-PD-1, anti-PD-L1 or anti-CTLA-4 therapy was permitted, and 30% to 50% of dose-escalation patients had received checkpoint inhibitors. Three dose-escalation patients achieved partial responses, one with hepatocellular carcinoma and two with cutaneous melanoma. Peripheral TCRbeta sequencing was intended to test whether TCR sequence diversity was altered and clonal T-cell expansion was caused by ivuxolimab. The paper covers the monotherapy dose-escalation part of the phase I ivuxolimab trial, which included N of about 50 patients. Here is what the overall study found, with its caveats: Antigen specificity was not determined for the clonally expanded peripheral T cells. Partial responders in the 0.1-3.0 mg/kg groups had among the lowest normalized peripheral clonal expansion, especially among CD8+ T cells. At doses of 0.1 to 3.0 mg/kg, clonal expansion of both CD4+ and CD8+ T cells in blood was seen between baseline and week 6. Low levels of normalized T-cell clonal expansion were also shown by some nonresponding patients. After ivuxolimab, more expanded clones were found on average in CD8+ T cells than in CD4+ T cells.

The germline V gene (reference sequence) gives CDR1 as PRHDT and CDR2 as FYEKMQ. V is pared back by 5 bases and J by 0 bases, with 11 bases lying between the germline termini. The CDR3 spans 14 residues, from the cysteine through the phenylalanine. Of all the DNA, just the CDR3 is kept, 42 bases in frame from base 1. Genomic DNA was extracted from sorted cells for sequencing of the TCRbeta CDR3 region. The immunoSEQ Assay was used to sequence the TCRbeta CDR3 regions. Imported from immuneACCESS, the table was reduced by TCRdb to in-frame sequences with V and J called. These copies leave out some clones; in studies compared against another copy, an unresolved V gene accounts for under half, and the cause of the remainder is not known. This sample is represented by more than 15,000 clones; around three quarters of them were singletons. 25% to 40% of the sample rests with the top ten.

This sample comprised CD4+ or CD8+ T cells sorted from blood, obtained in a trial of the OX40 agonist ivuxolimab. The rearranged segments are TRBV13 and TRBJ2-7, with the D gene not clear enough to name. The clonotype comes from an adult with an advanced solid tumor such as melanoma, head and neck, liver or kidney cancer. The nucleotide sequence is TGTGCCAGCAGCCTCGGACGGAGCTCCTACGAGCAGTACTTC. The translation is CASSLGRSSYEQYF.